These 10 T cell receptor beta chains originate from one sample sequenced in a study of memory CD4+ T cells and cytomegalovirus serostatus. The sort gate was single viable CD3+CD4+CD8-CD45RO+ cells for memory CD4+ T cells. This table comes from immunoSEQ multiplex PCR, and its TCRdb copy is limited to in-frame clones, with some not included. The sample lists about 59,000 clones, roughly 81% occurring once. Sequenced input: memory CD4+ T cells from blood. These receptors were obtained from an adult in good health and CMV-seronegative.

This chain joins TRBV27 and TRBJ2-3; D remains ambiguous. Germline V lookup: CDR1 MNHEY, CDR2 SMNVEV (reference sequence). The CDR3 runs 18 residues. V was pared by 3 bases and J by 3 bases, with 22 bases between. CDR3 region: CASSFRSSGNTRTDTQYF. CDR3 DNA: TGTGCCAGCAGTTTCCGATCCTCAGGCAATACCAGGACAGATACGCAGTATTTT.

To note about this clone: This specimen includes other DNA sequences encoding the same CDR3. The V gene is TRBV6-5, the J gene TRBJ2-5; TRBD1 agrees at 8 bases. The germline V gene has CDR1 MNHEY and CDR2 SVGAGI. V lost 6 bases to trimming and J lost 3 bases; unmatched junction nucleotides: 3. The CDR3 loop spans 13 amino acids. The CDR3 here is CASSRTGKETQYF. The CDR3 DNA reads TGTGCCAGCAGCCGGACAGGGAAAGAGACCCAGTACTTC.

The gene calls are TRBV7-6 and TRBJ1-2, with 7 bases lining up with TRBD1. The V segment lost 6 bases and the J segment 8 bases; nucleotides outside the gene matches: 12. Looked up from germline, CDR1 is SGHVS and CDR2 is FNYEAQ. This CDR3 is 14 amino acids long. The CDR3 DNA is TGTGCCAGCAGTCTTAGTCCTACAGGGGTGGGCTACACCTTC. Amino acid sequence: CASSLSPTGVGYTF.

For the CDR3, the DNA is TGTGCCAGCAGGATCTTAGCGGGAGAGGGGGAGACCCAGTACTTC. Its protein product is CASRILAGEGETQYF. V is TRBV27 and J is TRBJ2-5; TRBD2 matches 9 bases. The CDR3 is 15 amino acids. Germline V CDR1 and CDR2: MNHEY, SMNVEV (reference sequence). Trimming cost V 6 bases and J 5 bases; bases outside gene matches: 10.

The chain uses TRBV27 and TRBJ2-7, with TRBD1 matching 9 bases. CDR3 length equals 15 residues. Germline CDR1 reads MNHEY; CDR2 reads SMNVEV (reference sequence). After removal of 2 bases from V and 1 base from J, the junction contained 3 bases not matched to a gene. CDR3 amino acids: CASSLIGTGSYEQYF. CDR3 bases: TGTGCCAGCAGTTTAATCGGGACAGGGTCCTACGAGCAGTACTTC.

This chain links TRBV5-1 with TRBJ2-7; 8 bases fit TRBD1. V gave up 0 bases and J gave up 5 bases; unmatched junction bases: 4. This CDR3 has 14 amino acids. Germline-derived CDR1 and CDR2 are SGHRS and YFSETQ. CDR3 coding DNA: TGCGCCAGCAGCTTGGCCTCAGGGGGCGACGAGCAGTACTTC. Its translation: CASSLASGGDEQYF.

The chain links TRBV7-9 to TRBJ2-7; D possibly matches TRBD1 or TRBD2 (7 bases each). CDR1 and CDR2 from the germline V gene are SEHNR and FQNEAQ (reference sequence). V lost 5 bases to trimming and J lost 1 base, with 12 bases between them. CDR3 length equals 14 residues. The CDR3 is CASSGEGQSYEQYF. The CDR3 DNA reads as TGTGCCAGCAGCGGGGAGGGACAGTCCTACGAGCAGTACTTC.

This clone was seen more than once but under ten times. The chain is built from TRBV5-4 and TRBJ1-4; unclear D gene. CDR1 SGHNT and CDR2 YYREEE come from the germline V gene (reference sequence). V was trimmed by 3 bases and J by 4 bases, leaving 10 bases between them. This CDR3 is built from 14 residues. The CDR3 here is CASSYTPDNEKLFF. The CDR3 coding sequence is TGTGCCAGCAGCTATACTCCGGATAATGAAAAACTGTTTTTT.

This clone came up a few times. This chain uses TRBV6-6 with TRBJ1-1, with D perhaps matching TRBD1 (6 bases). Per germline, CDR1 MNHNY and CDR2 SVGAGI (reference sequence). The length of the CDR3 is 13 residues. Trimming removed 4 bases at V and 4 bases at J, with 10 bases between. CDR3 in DNA: TGTGCCAGCAGTTTGCAGGGGAGCACTGAAGCTTTCTTT. Translation: CASSLQGSTEAFF.

The V gene is TRBV19, the J gene TRBJ2-6; 11 bases match TRBD2. This CDR3 contains 17 residues. Trimming removed 0 bases from V and 2 bases from J; junction bases left unmatched: 0. Germline assignment: CDR1 LNHDA and CDR2 SQIVND (reference sequence). The CDR3 region has the DNA TGTGCCAGTAGTATAGAGGGACTAGCGGCTGGGGCCAACGTCCTGACTTTC. The encoded protein is CASSIEGLAAGANVLTF.